Sequencing of this TCR beta chain was carried out in a study of Graves' ophthalmopathy and Graves' hyperthyroidism. Study background: Peripheral blood sampling preceded any treatment and occurred at initial diagnosis. Notes on the study in general: Most thyroid clonotypes with frequency above 0.001 were detected in blood too.

CDR3 regions of TCR beta were amplified from RNA transcripts. Second-round multiplex PCR came after first-round RT-PCR with HTBI primers. One entry per CDR3 protein, called by TCRdb with MiXCR from the multiplex PCR reads. The repertoire has under 350,000 distinct CDR3 sequences, 15% to 20% of them found once; the top ten carry around 12%. At least ten counts were recorded for this clonotype. No antigen is known for it. The V gene's germline CDR1 is MNHNS and CDR2 SASEGT. V lost 7 bases to trimming and J lost 5 bases, with 11 bases between them. This CDR3 spans 12 amino acids. This clonotype was sampled from an adult man with Graves' ophthalmopathy. Source material: peripheral blood. The J gene is TRBJ2-5, the V gene TRBV6-1, with a weak D call TRBD1 (6 bases). The CDR3 sequence: CASNRVLETQYF. The CDR3 DNA is TGTGCCAGCAACAGGGTTTTGGAGACCCAGTACTTC.